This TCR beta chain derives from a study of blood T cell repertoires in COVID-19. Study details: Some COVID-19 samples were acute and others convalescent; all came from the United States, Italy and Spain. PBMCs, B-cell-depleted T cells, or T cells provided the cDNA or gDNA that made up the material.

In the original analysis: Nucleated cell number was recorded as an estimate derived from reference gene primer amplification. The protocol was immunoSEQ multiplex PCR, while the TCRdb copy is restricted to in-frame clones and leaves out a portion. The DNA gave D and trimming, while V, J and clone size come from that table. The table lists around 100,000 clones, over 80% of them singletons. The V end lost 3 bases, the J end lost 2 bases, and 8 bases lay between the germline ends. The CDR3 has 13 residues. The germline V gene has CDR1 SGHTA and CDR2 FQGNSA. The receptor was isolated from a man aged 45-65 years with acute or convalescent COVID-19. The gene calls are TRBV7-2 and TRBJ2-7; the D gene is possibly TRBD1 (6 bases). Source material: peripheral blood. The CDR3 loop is CASSFGGPYEQYF. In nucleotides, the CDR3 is TGTGCCAGCAGCTTTGGGGGCCCCTACGAGCAGTACTTC.